The 5 T cell receptor beta chains below come from one sample, sequenced in a study of circulating and synovial CD4+ cells in juvenile arthritis. Only in-frame clones appear in the TCRdb table, and some are missing; sequencing was by immunoSEQ multiplex PCR. The data show 1,500 to 2,000 clones, with roughly 90% seen just once and just under 3% held by the top ten. Sequenced: HLA-DR+ CD4+ T cells from blood. Subset defined: circulating pathogenic-like lymphocytes, sorted as HLA-DR+CD14-CD3+CD4+CD25low/- blood T cells. The receptors were sampled from a human patient with juvenile idiopathic arthritis. Some clones in this sample may be carry-over from other donors' samples.

This chain links TRBV5-1 with TRBJ2-5, with D tentatively TRBD2 (5 bases). The germline V gene has CDR1 SGHRS and CDR2 YFSETQ. V lost 0 bases to trimming and J lost 5 bases, with 11 bases between them. CDR3 length equals 14 residues. In DNA form, the CDR3 reads TGCGCCAGCAGCTTGGAAGCCCGAGGGGAGACCCAGTACTTC. Amino acid sequence: CASSLEARGETQYF.

This chain uses TRBV11-2 with TRBJ2-5; D may be TRBD1 (6 bases). The germline CDR1 and CDR2 sequences are SGHAT and FQNNGV. This CDR3 region has 14 residues. The V gene lost 5 bases and the J gene lost 1 base, with 11 bases spanning the gap. This CDR3 is CASSTNRAQETQYF. The CDR3 coding sequence is TGTGCCAGCAGCACAAACAGGGCCCAAGAGACCCAGTACTTC. The full variable domain, its missing parts supplied by reference TRBV11-2 and TRBJ2-5, is EAGVAQSPRYKIIEKRQSVAFWCNPISGHATLYWYQQILGQGPKLLIQFQNNGVVDDSQLPKDRFSAERLKGVDSTLKIQPAKLEDSAVYLCASSTNRAQETQYFGPGTRLLVL.

Here the CDR3 reads CASSVGGWENEKLFF. CDR3 coding DNA: TGTGCCAGCAGCGTAGGGGGCTGGGAAAACGAAAAACTGTTTTTT. The chain couples TRBV5-4 to TRBJ1-4, with 7 bases identical to TRBD1. From germline, CDR1 is SGHNT and CDR2 YYREEE (reference sequence). This CDR3 is 15 amino acids long. With 4 bases clipped from V and 8 bases from J, the junction kept 11 bases outside the gene matches.

This chain uses TRBV30 with TRBJ1-1, with 7 bases aligning to TRBD1. V was clipped by 0 bases and J by 4 bases; unmatched bases: 5. Germline V gives CDR1 GTSNPN, CDR2 SVGIG (reference sequence). This CDR3 comprises 14 residues. The CDR3 coding sequence is TGTGCCTGGAGTGTAGCCGGGGACAGCACTGAAGCTTTCTTT. It specifies CAWSVAGDSTEAFF.

This clone was observed once. This chain connects TRBV4-3 to TRBJ2-3, with 10 bases that match TRBD2. With 1 base clipped from V and 6 bases from J, the junction kept 7 bases outside the gene matches. This CDR3 comprises 16 residues. The V gene's germline CDR1 is LGHNA and CDR2 YSLEER. The CDR3 loop reads CASSQVVAGGPDTQYF. In DNA, the CDR3 is TGCGCCAGCAGCCAAGTTGTAGCGGGGGGCCCGGATACGCAGTATTTT.